A single sample gave rise to the 27 T cell receptor beta chains below, sequenced in a study of blood T cell repertoires in COVID-19. The repertoire was sequenced with immunoSEQ multiplex PCR; TCRdb's copy has only in-frame clones and lacks some. The table records around 100,000 clones, almost 90% of them present only once. The sequenced sample consisted of peripheral blood. These receptors were obtained from a human donor in a cohort sampled during active COVID-19.

The chain recombines TRBV28 with TRBJ1-2; 10 positions agree with TRBD1. The CDR3 has 14 amino acids. The V and J ends lost 7 bases and 4 bases, in that order; junction bases with no gene match: 6. CDR1 and CDR2 from the germline V gene are MDHEN and SYDVKM. The CDR3 protein is CASISGTGVYGYTF. Here the CDR3 DNA reads TGTGCCAGCATCTCCGGGACAGGGGTCTATGGCTACACCTTC.

The CDR3 region is CASSRGPTASTAASTDTQYF. The CDR3 bases are TGTGCCAGCTCACGGGGCCCCACGGCGTCGACAGCTGCGAGCACAGATACGCAGTATTTT. This rearrangement joins TRBV18 to TRBJ2-3, with D tentatively TRBD1 (5 bases). This CDR3 comprises 20 residues. In germline, CDR1 is KGHSH, CDR2 LQKENI. Trimming stripped 4 bases from V and 0 bases from J, with 26 bases between.

The CDR3 DNA is TGTGCCAGCAGCACTCAGGGCTACGAGCAGTACTTC. This codes for CASSTQGYEQYF. J is TRBJ2-7 and V is TRBV11-2, with D possibly being TRBD1 (5 bases). Germline V gene data show CDR1 as SGHAT and CDR2 as FQNNGV. Trimming took 5 bases from V and 3 from J, leaving 8 bases between them. The CDR3 is made up of 12 amino acids.

This clone was recorded once. The chain is built from TRBV28 and TRBJ2-7, with 7 bases lining up with TRBD1. The CDR3 is made up of 14 amino acids. Trimming cost V 7 bases and J 4 bases; bases outside gene matches: 10. The V gene's germline CDR1 is MDHEN and CDR2 SYDVKM. Here the CDR3 DNA reads TGTGCCAGCACCCCATCTAGGACAGGTTACGAGCAGTACTTC. Encoded protein: CASTPSRTGYEQYF. The full variable domain, its missing parts supplied by reference TRBV28 and TRBJ2-7, is DVKVTQSSRYLVKRTGEKVFLECVQDMDHENMFWYRQDPGLGLRLIYFSYDVKMKEKGDIPEGYSVSREKKERFSLILESASTNQTSMYLCASTPSRTGYEQYFGPGTRLTVT.

V usage is TRBV7-6 and J usage is TRBJ1-2; D is perhaps TRBD1 (5 bases). CDR1 is SGHVS, CDR2 FNYEAQ, per germline. Trimming removed 4 bases from V and 7 bases from J, with 7 bases in between. There are 11 residues in the CDR3. CDR3 loop: CASSSGGGYTF. The DNA for the CDR3 is TGTGCCAGCAGCTCGGGGGGTGGCTACACCTTC. The whole variable domain, remainder taken from reference TRBV7-6 and TRBJ1-2, is GAGVSQSPRYKVTKRGQDVALRCDPISGHVSLYWYRQALGQGPEFLTYFNYEAQQDKSGLPNDRFSAERPEGSISTLTIQRTEQRDSAMYRCASSSGGGYTFGSGTRLTVV.

This chain connects TRBV7-6 to TRBJ2-2; TRBD1 matches 7 bases. The CDR3 extends over 16 amino acids. Germline lookup yields CDR1 SGHVS and CDR2 FNYEAQ. Trimming took 4 bases from V and 3 from J; bases not matched to a gene: 8. The chain's CDR3 is CASSSRGQLHTGELFF. CDR3 in DNA: TGTGCCAGCAGCTCCCGGGGACAGTTGCACACCGGGGAGCTGTTTTTT.

This clone was seen only once. The chain recombines TRBV12-3 or TRBV12-4 with TRBJ1-2; D unresolved. V lost 5 bases, J lost 4 bases, and 11 bases lay in between. The CDR3 is 13 amino acids. CDR3 DNA sequence: TGTGCCAGCAGTGCGGACGGGATCTATGGCTACACCTTC. It codes for CASSADGIYGYTF.

The rearrangement joins TRBV6-5 to TRBJ2-7, with 8 nucleotides matching TRBD1. The germline V gene has CDR1 MNHEY and CDR2 SVGAGI. The CDR3 sequence is 13 residues long. Trimming at V came to 6 bases and at J to 4 bases, leaving 5 bases not matched to a gene. CDR3 DNA: TGTGCCAGCAGAAGACAGGGGAGGTACGAGCAGTACTTC. The encoded protein is CASRRQGRYEQYF.

V gene TRBV6-5 combines with J gene TRBJ1-2, with 9 bases that match TRBD1. The V gene end was trimmed by 6 bases and the J gene end by 6 bases; junction bases not matched to a gene: 8. This CDR3 is 14 amino acids long. The germline V gene has CDR1 MNHEY and CDR2 SVGAGI. The CDR3 region has the DNA TGTGCCAGCAGGGGACAGGGATTACCAGATGGCTACACCTTC. This gives the protein CASRGQGLPDGYTF.

The chain uses TRBV19 and TRBJ2-7; 8 bases match TRBD1. This CDR3 comprises 13 residues. V was clipped by 6 bases and J by 2 bases; unmatched bases: 3. The germline gives CDR1 LNHDA, CDR2 SQIVND (reference sequence). CDR3 sequence: CASRRTGTYEQYF. The CDR3 DNA follows: TGTGCCAGTAGGCGGACAGGGACCTACGAGCAGTACTTC.

V usage is TRBV19 and J usage is TRBJ2-7; D perhaps matches TRBD1 (6 bases). The germline V gene encodes CDR1 LNHDA and CDR2 SQIVND (reference sequence). The CDR3 loop spans 13 amino acids. V was shortened by 11 bases and J by 5 bases, with 19 bases between the two germline ends. The CDR3 loop is CAVGAQGFHEQYF. The DNA for the CDR3 is TGTGCCGTGGGGGCACAGGGTTTCCACGAGCAGTACTTC. Together with reference TRBV19 and TRBJ2-7, the CDR3 gives the full variable domain: DGGITQSPKYLFRKEGQNVTLSCEQNLNHDAMYWYRQDPGQGLRLIYYSQIVNDFQKGDIAEGYSVSREKKESFPLTVTSAQKNPTAFYLCAVGAQGFHEQYFGPGTRLTVT.

In its sample, this clone was seen once. This chain links TRBV5-1 with TRBJ1-1; perhaps TRBD1 as D (6 bases). Per the germline V gene, CDR1 is SGHRS and CDR2 is YFSETQ. V was trimmed by 3 bases and J by 2 bases, leaving 17 bases between them. This CDR3 spans 16 amino acids. CDR3 DNA sequence: TGCGCCAGCAGCTCTCGAATTACAGGGAGTAACACTGAAGCTTTCTTT. Protein: CASSSRITGSNTEAFF.

The rearrangement uses TRBV10-3 and TRBJ1-3; 9 bases are shared with TRBD1. Looked up from germline, CDR1 is ENHRY and CDR2 is SYGVKD. The trim removed 3 bases at V and 0 bases at J, leaving 12 bases unmatched. This CDR3 contains 19 residues. The CDR3 DNA sequence: TGTGCCATCAGTGATCTTGGTAAAGGACAGGGGATCTCTGGAAACACCATATATTTT. Encoded protein: CAISDLGKGQGISGNTIYF.

The V gene is TRBV15, the J gene TRBJ2-1; possible D gene TRBD2, 5 bases. Germline loops: CDR1 LNHNV, CDR2 YYDKDF (reference sequence). Trimming removed 5 bases from V and 9 bases from J, with 14 bases in between. This CDR3 is 13 amino acids long. The CDR3 is CATSGTDGIEQFF. CDR3 DNA: TGTGCCACCAGCGGTACGGACGGGATTGAGCAGTTCTTC.

The chain employs TRBV4-1 and TRBJ1-5, with D maybe TRBD1 (5 bases). The CDR3 is made up of 16 amino acids. Between the trimmed V and J ends, which lost 0 bases and 0 bases, there was a span of 9 bases. The germline CDR1 and CDR2 sequences are MGHRA and YSYEKL. The CDR3 loop reads CASSQEGHPSNQPQHF. The CDR3 coding sequence is TGCGCCAGCAGCCAAGAAGGACACCCTAGCAATCAGCCCCAGCATTTT.

V is TRBV9 and J is TRBJ2-7; D is undetermined. The length of the CDR3 is 13 residues. Germline V gene data show CDR1 as SGDLS and CDR2 as YYNGEE. V dropped 5 bases and J dropped 2 bases, with 11 bases sitting between them. Here the CDR3 reads CASSTAATYEQYF. The CDR3 nucleotides are TGTGCCAGCAGTACAGCAGCAACCTACGAGCAGTACTTC. Variable domain in full (rest from reference TRBV9 and TRBJ2-7): DSGVTQTPKHLITATGQRVTLRCSPRSGDLSVYWYQQSLDQGLQFLIQYYNGEERAKGNILERFSAQQFPDLHSELNLSSLELGDSALYFCASSTAATYEQYFGPGTRLTVT.

The chain recombines TRBV11-2 with TRBJ1-1; D perhaps matches TRBD1 (5 bases). Germline V lookup: CDR1 SGHAT, CDR2 FQNNGV. The CDR3 has 16 residues. The V gene lost 3 bases and the J gene lost 6 bases, with 20 bases spanning the gap. In DNA, the CDR3 is TGTGCCAGCAGCTTTATCGGCCGCGGGGGGGACGCTGAAGCTTTCTTT. This encodes CASSFIGRGGDAEAFF.

The chain combines TRBV2 with TRBJ1-1, with D maybe TRBD1 (6 bases). Germline V gives CDR1 SNHLY, CDR2 FYNNEI. The CDR3 is 15 amino acids. V lost 7 bases, J lost 0 bases, and 15 bases lay in between. CDR3 amino acids: CASIPGVVMNTEAFF. The CDR3 region has the DNA TGTGCCAGCATCCCAGGGGTCGTCATGAACACTGAAGCTTTCTTT.

The chain uses TRBV5-5 and TRBJ1-4, with D maybe TRBD1 (6 bases). The germline CDR1 and CDR2 sequences are SGHKS and YYEKEE (reference sequence). The CDR3 is 16 amino acids. V was pared by 4 bases and J by 0 bases, with 13 bases between. The CDR3 region is CASSLGTSSTNEKLFF. The CDR3, as DNA: TGTGCCAGCAGCCTTGGGACAAGTTCAACTAATGAAAAACTGTTTTTT.

The V call is TRBV28, the J call TRBJ2-7; D is perhaps TRBD1 (5 bases). Germline V gene sequence: CDR1 MDHEN, CDR2 SYDVKM. V was pared by 2 bases and J by 4 bases, with 6 bases between. There are 12 residues in the CDR3. CDR3 amino acids: CASSLKGYEQYF. The CDR3, as DNA: TGTGCCAGCAGTTTAAAGGGGTACGAGCAGTACTTC.

V is TRBV10-3 and J is TRBJ2-1; D is ambiguous. V dropped 4 bases and J dropped 0 bases, with 13 bases sitting between them. CDR3 length equals 16 residues. Germline V gene lookup returns CDR1 ENHRY and CDR2 SYGVKD. DNA of the CDR3: TGTGCCATCAGTGCCTTCGACACGAGCTCCTACAATGAGCAGTTCTTC. This codes for CAISAFDTSSYNEQFF.

This clone showed up just a few times. The V and J genes are TRBV4-1 and TRBJ2-7, with D possibly TRBD2 on 6 matching bases. V lost 4 bases and J 2 bases, leaving 15 bases between the germline ends. This CDR3 spans 15 amino acids. CDR1 is MGHRA and CDR2 is YSYEKL in the germline V gene. CDR3 loop: CASSLWRGVAYEQYF. CDR3 in DNA: TGCGCCAGCAGCCTCTGGCGGGGCGTCGCCTACGAGCAGTACTTC.

The chain couples TRBV7-6 to TRBJ2-2; 14 bases align to TRBD2. Germline V CDR1 and CDR2: SGHVS, FNYEAQ. The CDR3 consists of 18 residues. V lost 4 bases, J lost 1 base, and 5 bases stayed unmatched. The CDR3 nucleotides read TGTGCCAGCAGCTCGGGGACTAGCGGGAGAAGGAACACCGGGGAGCTGTTTTTT. As protein: CASSSGTSGRRNTGELFF.

This chain joins TRBV6-2 or TRBV6-3 and TRBJ2-1; TRBD2 aligns across 11 bases. V lost 2 bases to trimming and J lost 7 bases; unmatched junction nucleotides: 10. This CDR3 contains 17 residues. The germline CDR1 and CDR2 sequences are MNHEY and SVGEGT. Here the CDR3 DNA reads TGTGCCAGCAGTTACCACCGGACTAGCGGGTCCAGGAATGAGCAGTTCTTC. Protein product: CASSYHRTSGSRNEQFF.

This clone was counted a single time. This chain joins TRBV18 and TRBJ2-1, with TRBD2 matching 8 bases. Germline V gives CDR1 KGHSH, CDR2 LQKENI. V was clipped by 3 bases and J by 5 bases; unmatched bases: 6. There are 15 residues in the CDR3. The CDR3 region has the DNA TGTGCCAGCTCACCTTTAGGGACTAGACACAATGAGCAGTTCTTC. It yields the protein CASSPLGTRHNEQFF.

V and J are TRBV6-5 and TRBJ2-5; D call uncertain. Germline V gene lookup returns CDR1 MNHEY and CDR2 SVGAGI. CDR3 length: 12 residues. V was cut by 6 bases and J by 4 bases, with 9 bases left in between. The CDR3: CASSRHGETQYF. CDR3 in DNA: TGTGCCAGCAGCCGTCACGGAGAGACCCAGTACTTC.

This clone came up many times. The chain combines TRBV27 with TRBJ1-2; 12 bases align to TRBD1. The CDR3 is 14 residues long. The J segment lost 8 bases and the V segment lost 8 bases, leaving 9 bases of the junction unmatched. Germline CDR1 and CDR2: MNHEY and SMNVEV (reference sequence). Here the CDR3 reads CASRPGDRGLGYTF. CDR3 coding DNA: TGTGCCAGCCGTCCCGGGGACAGGGGGCTCGGCTACACCTTC.